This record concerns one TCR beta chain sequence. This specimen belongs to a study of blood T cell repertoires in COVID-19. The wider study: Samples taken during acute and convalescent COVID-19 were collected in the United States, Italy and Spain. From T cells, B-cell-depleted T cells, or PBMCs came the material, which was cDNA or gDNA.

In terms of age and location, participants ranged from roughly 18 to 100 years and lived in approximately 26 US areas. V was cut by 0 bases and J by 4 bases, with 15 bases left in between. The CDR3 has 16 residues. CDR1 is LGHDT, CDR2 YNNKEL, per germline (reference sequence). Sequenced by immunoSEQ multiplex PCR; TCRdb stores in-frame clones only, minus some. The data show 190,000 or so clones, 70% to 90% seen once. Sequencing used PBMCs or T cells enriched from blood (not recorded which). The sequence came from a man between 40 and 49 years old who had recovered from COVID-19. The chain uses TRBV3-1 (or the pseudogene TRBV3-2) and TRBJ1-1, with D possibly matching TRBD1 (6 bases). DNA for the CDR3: TGTGCCAGCAGCCAAGATCCCCAGGGGCTGACCACTGAAGCTTTCTTT. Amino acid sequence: CASSQDPQGLTTEAFF.